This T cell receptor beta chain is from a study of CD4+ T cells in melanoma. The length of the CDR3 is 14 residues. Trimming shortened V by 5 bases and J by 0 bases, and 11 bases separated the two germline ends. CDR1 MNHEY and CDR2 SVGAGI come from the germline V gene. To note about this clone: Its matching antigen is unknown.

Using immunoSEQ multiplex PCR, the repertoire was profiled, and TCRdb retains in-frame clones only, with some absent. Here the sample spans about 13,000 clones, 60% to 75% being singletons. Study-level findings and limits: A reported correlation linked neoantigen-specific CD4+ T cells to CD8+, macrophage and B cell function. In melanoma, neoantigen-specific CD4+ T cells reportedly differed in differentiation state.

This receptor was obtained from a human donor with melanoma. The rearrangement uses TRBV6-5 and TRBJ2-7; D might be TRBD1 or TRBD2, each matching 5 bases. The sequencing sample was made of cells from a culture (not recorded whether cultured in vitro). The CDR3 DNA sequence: TGTGCCAGCAGTGGGACGGGTACCTCCTACGAGCAGTACTTC. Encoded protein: CASSGTGTSYEQYF.